Listed below are T cell receptor beta chains from one sample, sequenced in a study of cytomegalovirus exposure and HLA in healthy donors. Produced via immunoSEQ multiplex PCR; TCRdb's table is partial and in-frame only. The sample includes 150,000 to 160,000 clones, around 68% seen only once; the top ten take around 2.3%. The sequenced sample was PBMCs. Receptors were obtained from a man aged 30-40 years in good health and CMV-seronegative. Both conserved end residues are part of each CDR3. Fields, in order: CDR3 protein, CDR3 DNA, V gene, D gene, clone size, J gene. A D gene is named only where the DNA matches it firmly. Clone size is not always given. Where it is, it says once, few, many or a class for expanded clones.

CDR3: CASSPTTEGYPF
DNA: TGTGCCAGCAGCCCTACGACAGAAGGCTACCCCTTC
V: TRBV7-2
D: -
size: -
J: TRBJ1-2

CDR3: CASSYEGGEQYF
DNA: TGTGCCAGCAGTTACGAGGGCGGCGAGCAGTACTTC
V: TRBV6-5
D: -
size: -
J: TRBJ2-7

CDR3: CASSTGTSVYEQYF
DNA: TGTGCCAGTAGTACCGGGACTAGCGTCTACGAGCAGTACTTC
V: TRBV19
D: TRBD2
size: -
J: TRBJ2-7

CDR3: CAWNQGFHEQYF
DNA: TGTGCCTGGAACCAGGGCTTCCACGAGCAGTACTTC
V: TRBV30
D: -
size: -
J: TRBJ2-7

CDR3: CASSRRGTEAFF
DNA: TGTGCCAGCAGCCGCCGGGGGACTGAAGCTTTCTTT
V: TRBV7-9
D: -
size: -
J: TRBJ1-1

CDR3: CASSLARQGFRNQPQHF
DNA: TGTGCCAGCAGCTTGGCCAGGCAGGGGTTCCGCAATCAGCCCCAGCATTTT
V: TRBV5-4
D: -
size: few
J: TRBJ1-5

CDR3: CASSSEGFDEQYF
DNA: TGTGCCAGCAGCTCCGAGGGCTTTGACGAGCAGTACTTC
V: TRBV5-5
D: -
size: -
J: TRBJ2-7

CDR3: CAWGAGGGANVLTF
DNA: TGTGCCTGGGGGGCTGGAGGGGGGGCCAACGTCCTGACTTTC
V: TRBV30
D: -
size: -
J: TRBJ2-6

CDR3: CASSGPGEQYF
DNA: TGTGCCAGCAGCGGGCCAGGCGAGCAGTACTTC
V: TRBV5-5
D: -
size: few
J: TRBJ2-7

CDR3: CAFRRDSKPPYGYTF
DNA: TGTGCCTTCCGGAGGGACAGTAAGCCTCCGTATGGCTACACCTTC
V: TRBV30
D: TRBD1
size: -
J: TRBJ1-2

CDR3: CASSEAAGDNSPLHF
DNA: TGTGCCAGCAGTGAAGCGGCAGGGGATAATTCACCCCTCCACTTT
V: TRBV6-1
D: -
size: few
J: TRBJ1-6

CDR3: CAWSSGYTF
DNA: TGTGCCTGGAGCTCGGGCTACACCTTC
V: TRBV3-1/TRBV3-2
D: -
size: few
J: TRBJ1-2

CDR3: CASSIGTASGNTIYF
DNA: TGCGCCAGCAGCATAGGGACAGCCTCTGGAAACACCATATATTTT
V: TRBV5-1
D: TRBD1
size: -
J: TRBJ1-3

CDR3: CASRGLGTAADCCNQPQHF
DNA: TGTGCCAGCAGGGGACTCGGGACAGCGGCCGACTGTTGCAATCAGCCCCAGCATTTT
V: TRBV27
D: TRBD1
size: -
J: TRBJ1-5

CDR3: CASSNVRANTGELFF
DNA: TGTGCCAGCAGTAACGTCAGGGCGAACACCGGGGAGCTGTTTTTT
V: TRBV6-6
D: -
size: -
J: TRBJ2-2

CDR3: CASSFSPIGRAILYEQYF
DNA: TGTGCCAGCAGTTTTTCCCCCATTGGCAGGGCGATTCTCTACGAGCAGTACTTC
V: TRBV28
D: -
size: few
J: TRBJ2-7

CDR3: CASSPGQGVDTIYF
DNA: TGTGCCAGCAGCCCCGGACAGGGGGTAGACACCATATATTTT
V: TRBV7-9
D: TRBD1
size: -
J: TRBJ1-3

CDR3: CASSLILEDTQYF
DNA: TGTGCCAGCAGCTTAATTCTCGAGGATACGCAGTATTTT
V: TRBV7-9
D: -
size: -
J: TRBJ2-3

CDR3: CSVPRLDRSQSGNTIYF
DNA: TGCAGCGTTCCTAGATTGGACAGGTCGCAATCTGGAAACACCATATATTTT
V: TRBV29-1
D: TRBD1
size: -
J: TRBJ1-3

CDR3: CASSLPGTGKETQYF
DNA: TGTGCCAGCAGCTTACCAGGGACAGGGAAAGAGACCCAGTACTTC
V: TRBV7-9
D: TRBD1
size: -
J: TRBJ2-5

CDR3: CASSYYRGDTEAFF
DNA: TGCGCCAGCAGCTACTACAGGGGGGACACTGAAGCTTTCTTT
V: TRBV4-3
D: TRBD1
size: few
J: TRBJ1-1

CDR3: CASSLADSSYNEQFF
DNA: TGTGCCAGCAGCTTAGCGGACAGCTCCTACAATGAGCAGTTCTTC
V: TRBV7-6
D: -
size: -
J: TRBJ2-1